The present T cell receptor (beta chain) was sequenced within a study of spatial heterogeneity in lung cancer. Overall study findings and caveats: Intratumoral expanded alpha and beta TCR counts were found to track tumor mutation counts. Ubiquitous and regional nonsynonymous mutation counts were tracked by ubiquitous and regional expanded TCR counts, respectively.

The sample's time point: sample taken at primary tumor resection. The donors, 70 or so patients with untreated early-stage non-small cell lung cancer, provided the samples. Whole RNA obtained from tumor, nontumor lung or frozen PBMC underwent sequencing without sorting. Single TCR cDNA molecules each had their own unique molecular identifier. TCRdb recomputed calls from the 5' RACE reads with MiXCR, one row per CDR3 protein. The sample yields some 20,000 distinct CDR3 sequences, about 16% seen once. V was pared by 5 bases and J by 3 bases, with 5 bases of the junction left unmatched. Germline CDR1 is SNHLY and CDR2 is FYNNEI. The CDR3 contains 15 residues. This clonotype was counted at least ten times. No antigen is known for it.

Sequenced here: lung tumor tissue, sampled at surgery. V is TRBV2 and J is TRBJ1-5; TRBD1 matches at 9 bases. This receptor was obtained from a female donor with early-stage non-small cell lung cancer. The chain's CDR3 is CASSWGQGVNQPQHF. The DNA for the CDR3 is TGTGCCAGCAGTTGGGGACAGGGCGTCAATCAGCCCCAGCATTTT.